This T cell receptor (beta chain) was profiled in a study of T cell responses to AZD1222 COVID-19 vaccine. The assay was immunoSEQ multiplex PCR, and TCRdb's table has in-frame clones only and misses some. The profile shows about 69,000 clones, more than 80% of them singletons. The receptor's source is an adult in good health. This specimen consisted of peripheral blood, obtained on day 0 of AZD1222 vaccination.

As DNA, the CDR3 is TGCGCCAGCAGTGGGACGGAAACTAACTATGGCTACACCTTC. Translation: CASSGTETNYGYTF. The chain joins TRBV10-1 to TRBJ1-2; no clear D gene. Germline CDR1 reads WNHNN; CDR2 reads SYGVQD (reference sequence). The ends were cut back, 4 bases at V and 0 bases at J, with 9 bases in the middle. This CDR3 spans 14 amino acids.